The present TCR beta chain was sequenced within a study of T cell responses to AZD1222 COVID-19 vaccine. Study-level points and caveats: A mostly white British donor set with more females was recruited, and clonal diversity was possibly underestimated. Baseline testing showed seropositivity in only 5 or 6 AZD1222 recipients.

Germline V CDR1 and CDR2: SGHKS, YYEKEE (reference sequence). V lost 1 base and J lost 0, with 13 bases in between. This CDR3 contains 16 residues. To note about this clone: Its matching antigen is unknown.

Repertoires were generated with immunoSEQ multiplex PCR, while TCRdb's copy carries only in-frame clones and drops some. The repertoire holds 70,000 to 95,000 clones, with about nine tenths as singletons. The clonotype was recovered from an adult who received the AZD1222 COVID-19 vaccine. The input for sequencing was peripheral blood, taken 28 days after the second AZD1222 dose. The rearrangement joins TRBV5-5 to TRBJ1-1; D gene ambiguous. The CDR3 DNA reads as TGTGCCAGCAGCTTGTTTAGTCTAGCCATGAACACTGAAGCTTTCTTT. It yields the protein CASSLFSLAMNTEAFF.